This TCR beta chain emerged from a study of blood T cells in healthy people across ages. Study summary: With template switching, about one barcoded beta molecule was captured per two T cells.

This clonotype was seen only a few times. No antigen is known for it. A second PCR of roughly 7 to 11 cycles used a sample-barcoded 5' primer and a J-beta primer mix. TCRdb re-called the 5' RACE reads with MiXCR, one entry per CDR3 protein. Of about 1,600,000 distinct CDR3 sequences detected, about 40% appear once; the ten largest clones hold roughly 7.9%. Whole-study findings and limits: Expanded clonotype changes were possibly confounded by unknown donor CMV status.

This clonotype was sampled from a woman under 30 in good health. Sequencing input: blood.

The CDR3 loop is CASGERPPLQYF. Written as DNA, the CDR3 is TGTGCCAGCGGGGAACGACCCCCTTTGCAGTATTTT. The chain combines TRBV2 with TRBJ2-3; D is unclear. Trimming left V 8 bases short and J 11 bases short, with 17 bases between. Germline values: CDR1 SNHLY, CDR2 FYNNEI. This CDR3 spans 12 amino acids.